The present TCR beta chain was sequenced within a study of T-cell memory formation after mild COVID-19. Turning to the study itself: The two donors had largely donor-specific TCR clusters. Points from the study as a whole: Contracting CD4+ clones were located mainly in CM and EM, and CD8+ clones in EMRA.

The germline V gene has CDR1 SNHLY and CDR2 FYNNEI. The CDR3 extends over 14 amino acids. TCRdb used MiXCR to reprocess the 5' RACE reads, holding one entry per CDR3 protein. The table records about 320,000 distinct CDR3 sequences, 14% of them present only once. As to this clonotype: Its target is unknown.

This clonotype was sampled from a young man who had mild COVID-19 (a few samples of this study predate the infection). Cell type and time point are not known. Sequenced: PBMCs or a T cell subset sorted from them (not recorded which). This rearrangement joins TRBV2 to TRBJ2-5; the D is unclear. The CDR3 nucleotides are TGTGCAGTGGCGTTCACCGGCACTGGGGAGACCCAGTACTTC. Amino acid sequence: CAVAFTGTGETQYF.